These 24 T cell receptor beta chains originate from one sample sequenced in a study of blood T cell repertoires in COVID-19. Clones were read by immunoSEQ multiplex PCR, and TCRdb kept only the in-frame ones, dropping some. The sample records roughly 180,000 clones, 81% being singletons. Sequencing was performed on PBMCs or T cells enriched from blood (not recorded which). The origin of the receptors is a woman aged 35 to 49 with acute COVID-19.

This chain connects TRBV21-1 to TRBJ2-1; the table's D call, TRBD2, was not checked against the DNA. TRBV21-1 is a known pseudogene. The CDR3 length is 17 residues. The CDR3 DNA reads TGTGCCAGCAGCAAAGGTTGGCGGCTAGCGGATTACAATGAGCAGTTCTTC. Protein sequence: CASSKGWRLADYNEQFF.

V and J are TRBV4-1 and TRBJ2-7, with 11 bases aligning to TRBD2. The J segment lost 6 bases and the V segment lost 1 base, leaving 2 bases of the junction unmatched. The CDR3 has 14 residues. The germline gives CDR1 MGHRA, CDR2 YSYEKL. CDR3 coding DNA: TGCGCCAGCAGCCAAGGACTAGCGGGATCCGAGCAGTACTTC. This sequence encodes CASSQGLAGSEQYF.

The chain uses TRBV19 and TRBJ2-2, with a tentative D call TRBD1 (7 bases). Germline loops: CDR1 LNHDA, CDR2 SQIVND (reference sequence). This CDR3 contains 15 residues. V lost 5 bases to trimming and J lost 2 bases, with 12 bases between them. CDR3 nucleotide sequence: TGTGCCAGTAGTGGAGGGACAGCTAACACCGGGGAGCTGTTTTTT. Amino acid sequence: CASSGGTANTGELFF.

The J gene is TRBJ2-5, the V gene TRBV7-8, with 8 bases lining up with TRBD1. This CDR3 has 17 residues. The V segment lost 0 bases and the J segment 5 bases; nucleotides outside the gene matches: 11. Germline V lookup: CDR1 SGHVS, CDR2 FQNEAQ. CDR3 coding DNA: TGTGCCAGCAGCTTAGCTATTGCCAGGGGGCTAAGGGAGACCCAGTACTTC. This sequence encodes CASSLAIARGLRETQYF.

This clone appeared many times. This chain connects TRBV2 to TRBJ1-1; D call uncertain. CDR1 is SNHLY and CDR2 is FYNNEI in the germline V gene. This CDR3 has 13 residues. The V gene lost 6 bases and the J gene lost 0 bases, with 8 bases spanning the gap. CDR3 sequence reads: CASSRGLNTEAFF. Written as DNA, the CDR3 is TGTGCCAGCAGCAGAGGTTTGAACACTGAAGCTTTCTTT.

The chain couples TRBV2 to TRBJ2-7; D unclear. The CDR3 contains 12 residues. Germline-derived CDR1 and CDR2 are SNHLY and FYNNEI. The germline V and J ends were trimmed by 4 bases and 5 bases, with 9 bases remaining between them. The CDR3 loop reads CASSARPHEQYV. CDR3 DNA: TGTGCCAGCAGTGCTAGGCCCCACGAGCAGTACGTC.

This rearrangement joins TRBV15 to TRBJ1-6, with 10 bases matching TRBD1. Germline assignment: CDR1 LNHNV and CDR2 YYDKDF (reference sequence). Trimming cost V 6 bases and J 10 bases; bases outside gene matches: 9. The CDR3 loop spans 15 amino acids. CDR3 region: CATRLDRGSQSPLHF. The CDR3 DNA sequence: TGTGCCACCAGGCTGGACAGGGGGTCCCAATCACCCCTCCACTTT.

The chain joins TRBV19 to TRBJ2-4, with 14 bases matching TRBD2. In germline, CDR1 is LNHDA, CDR2 SQIVND (reference sequence). The CDR3 length is 18 residues. V trimming: 6 bases; J trimming: 2 bases; junction bases outside the gene matches: 9. The chain's CDR3 is CASSQGLAGDLTKNIQYF. The CDR3 DNA sequence: TGTGCCAGTAGCCAGGGACTAGCGGGGGATTTGACCAAAAACATTCAGTACTTC.

The chain uses TRBV19 and TRBJ2-1, with TRBD2 matching 10 bases. The trim removed 3 bases at V and 3 bases at J, leaving 8 bases unmatched. The CDR3 is 17 residues long. CDR1 is LNHDA, CDR2 SQIVND, per germline (reference sequence). The CDR3: CASSIYPAGGHYNEQFF. The CDR3 nucleotides are TGTGCCAGTAGTATTTATCCAGCGGGAGGGCACTACAATGAGCAGTTCTTC.

This chain links TRBV30 with TRBJ1-5, with 7 bases aligning to TRBD1. The trim removed 2 bases at V and 2 bases at J, leaving 6 bases unmatched. The CDR3 is made up of 15 amino acids. CDR1 is GTSNPN, CDR2 SVGIG, per germline (reference sequence). CDR3 bases: TGTGCCTGGAGTAGAGACCAGGGGGGCAATCAGCCCCAGCATTTT. It encodes CAWSRDQGGNQPQHF.

The V and J genes are TRBV5-4 and TRBJ2-5; no definite D call. CDR1 and CDR2 from the germline V gene are SGHNT and YYREEE (reference sequence). The CDR3 length is 14 residues. With 4 bases removed from V and 2 bases from J, the gap between germline ends came to 12 bases. The CDR3 DNA reads TGTGCCAGCAGCGTGGACCTATCACAAGAGACCCAGTACTTC. This encodes CASSVDLSQETQYF.

The chain links TRBV4-1 to TRBJ1-1; no clear D. The CDR3 is made up of 14 amino acids. Germline V lookup: CDR1 MGHRA, CDR2 YSYEKL. Trimming took 2 bases from V and 5 from J, leaving 12 bases between them. This chain's CDR3 is CASSQPIERTEAFF. DNA for the CDR3: TGCGCCAGCAGCCAACCCATTGAGAGGACTGAAGCTTTCTTT.

This clone occurred a few times. V gene TRBV7-2 combines with J gene TRBJ1-2; D gene unclear. The germline gives CDR1 SGHTA, CDR2 FQGNSA. V was trimmed by 5 bases and J by 2 bases, leaving 18 bases between them. The CDR3 sequence is 16 residues long. The CDR3 is CASSPSTGIRNYGYTF. For the CDR3, the DNA is TGTGCCAGCAGCCCCTCCACGGGGATCCGAAACTATGGCTACACCTTC.

The chain uses TRBV18 and TRBJ2-3, with D possibly matching TRBD2 (5 bases). Per germline, CDR1 KGHSH and CDR2 LQKENI. V lost 0 bases to trimming and J lost 8 bases, with 15 bases between them. The CDR3 is 15 residues long. The CDR3 DNA follows: TGTGCCAGCTCACCACCGGGAGCCGATCGCGGTACGCAGTATTTT. This codes for CASSPPGADRGTQYF.

The chain employs TRBV18 and TRBJ2-2; 10 bases line up with TRBD1. Per germline, CDR1 KGHSH and CDR2 LQKENI. The CDR3 totals 15 residues. The ends lost 2 bases at V and 6 bases at J; junction bases unmatched: 3. The CDR3 DNA is TGTGCCAGCTCACCAGGCGACAGGGGGCCCGGGGAGCTGTTTTTT. As protein: CASSPGDRGPGELFF.

The J gene is TRBJ2-3, the V gene TRBV9; 12 bases are shared with TRBD2. V lost 3 bases, J lost 3 bases, and 11 bases stayed unmatched. Germline CDR1 and CDR2: SGDLS and YYNGEE. The CDR3 runs 18 residues. The CDR3 sequence: CASSASSGLAGKTDTQYF. CDR3 in DNA: TGTGCCAGCAGCGCATCTTCCGGACTAGCGGGAAAAACAGATACGCAGTATTTT.

CDR3 residues: CASSQLAGGNTGELFF. The CDR3 coding sequence is TGTGCCAGCAGCCAGCTAGCGGGAGGAAACACCGGGGAGCTGTTTTTT. The chain links TRBV4-2 to TRBJ2-2, with TRBD2 matching 11 bases. There are 16 residues in the CDR3. J lost 2 bases, V lost 3 bases, and 2 bases had no gene match. CDR1 and CDR2 from the germline V gene are LGHNA and YNFKEQ.

The genes are TRBV11-2 and TRBJ2-1; 9 nucleotides agree with TRBD2. The V gene's germline CDR1 is SGHAT and CDR2 FQNNGV. This CDR3 has 16 residues. V lost 5 bases to trimming and J lost 6 bases; unmatched junction nucleotides: 11. The CDR3 loop reads CASSLPIRLAANEQFF. The DNA for the CDR3 is TGTGCCAGCAGCCTCCCGATTCGACTAGCGGCCAATGAGCAGTTCTTC.

As DNA, the CDR3 is TGTGCCAGCAGCTTATCAGGGGGCCCTCTGGGTTACACCTTC. It specifies CASSLSGGPLGYTF. The chain couples TRBV7-9 to TRBJ1-2; TRBD1 matches at 8 bases. Trimming removed 2 bases from V and 11 bases from J; junction bases left unmatched: 10. The CDR3 loop spans 14 amino acids. In germline, CDR1 is SEHNR, CDR2 FQNEAQ (reference sequence).

This sequence joins TRBV6-5 and TRBJ1-2, with D possibly TRBD1 on 5 matching bases. The CDR3 loop spans 15 amino acids. Germline V gene sequence: CDR1 MNHEY, CDR2 SVGAGI. Between the trimmed V and J ends, which lost 6 bases and 6 bases, there was a span of 20 bases. CDR3 region: CASSYQGGAGDGYTF. CDR3 nucleotides: TGTGCCAGCAGCTACCAAGGAGGGGCGGGGGATGGCTACACCTTC.

J is TRBJ2-2 and V is TRBV27, with D uncertain. Trimming removed 5 bases at V and 5 bases at J, with 12 bases between. The CDR3 is made up of 14 amino acids. The germline CDR1 and CDR2 sequences are MNHEY and SMNVEV (reference sequence). The chain's CDR3 is CASSLEHGTGELFF. CDR3 nucleotides: TGTGCCAGCAGTCTAGAACATGGGACCGGGGAGCTGTTTTTT.

The V gene is TRBV7-8, the J gene TRBJ1-2, with 8 bases fitting TRBD1. Germline V gene lookup returns CDR1 SGHVS and CDR2 FQNEAQ. V gave up 4 bases and J gave up 8 bases; unmatched junction bases: 6. The CDR3 has 13 residues. The CDR3 loop reads CASSSRGRDGYTF. The CDR3 bases are TGTGCCAGCAGCTCCAGGGGGCGGGACGGCTACACCTTC.

The chain joins TRBV18 to TRBJ2-7, with TRBD2 matching 7 bases. The CDR3 length is 16 residues. Germline values: CDR1 KGHSH, CDR2 LQKENI. V was pared by 3 bases and J by 2 bases, with 10 bases of the junction left unmatched. Here the CDR3 DNA reads TGTGCCAGCTCACCGTACCGGGCGGGGGTTGCCTACGAGCAGTACGTC. It codes for CASSPYRAGVAYEQYV.

V and J are TRBV2 and TRBJ1-2, with 7 bases lining up with TRBD1. CDR1 and CDR2 (germline): SNHLY, FYNNEI. The CDR3 has 13 residues. V was clipped by 5 bases and J by 7 bases; unmatched bases: 7. The CDR3 is CASSHRGRSGYTF. CDR3 nucleotides: TGTGCCAGCAGTCACAGGGGACGGTCTGGCTACACCTTC. Variable domain in full (rest from reference TRBV2 and TRBJ1-2): EPEVTQTPSHQVTQMGQEVILRCVPISNHLYFYWYRQILGQKVEFLVSFYNNEISEKSEIFDDQFSVERPDGSNFTLKIRSTKLEDSAMYFCASSHRGRSGYTFGSGTRLTVV.